This T cell receptor (beta chain) was found in a study of cytomegalovirus exposure and HLA in healthy donors. This clone was seen a few times. Researchers ran the PCR with 60 Vbeta and 13 Jbeta primers. Assay: immunoSEQ multiplex PCR; the TCRdb copy retains only in-frame clones and omits some. Counted here are approximately 130,000 clones, 75% occurring once; the ten biggest clones make up roughly 3%. J lost 5 bases, V lost 5 bases, and 12 bases had no gene match. The CDR3 consists of 16 residues. The germline V gene encodes CDR1 SEHNR and CDR2 FQNEAQ (reference sequence). This receptor was taken from a man in his thirties or forties in good health and CMV-seronegative. The chain couples TRBV7-9 to TRBJ2-5; 9 bases map to TRBD2. Sequenced material: PBMCs. CDR3 amino acids: CASSRTGGRAQETQYF. CDR3 in DNA: TGTGCCAGCAGCAGGACAGGCGGGAGGGCCCAGGAGACCCAGTACTTC.